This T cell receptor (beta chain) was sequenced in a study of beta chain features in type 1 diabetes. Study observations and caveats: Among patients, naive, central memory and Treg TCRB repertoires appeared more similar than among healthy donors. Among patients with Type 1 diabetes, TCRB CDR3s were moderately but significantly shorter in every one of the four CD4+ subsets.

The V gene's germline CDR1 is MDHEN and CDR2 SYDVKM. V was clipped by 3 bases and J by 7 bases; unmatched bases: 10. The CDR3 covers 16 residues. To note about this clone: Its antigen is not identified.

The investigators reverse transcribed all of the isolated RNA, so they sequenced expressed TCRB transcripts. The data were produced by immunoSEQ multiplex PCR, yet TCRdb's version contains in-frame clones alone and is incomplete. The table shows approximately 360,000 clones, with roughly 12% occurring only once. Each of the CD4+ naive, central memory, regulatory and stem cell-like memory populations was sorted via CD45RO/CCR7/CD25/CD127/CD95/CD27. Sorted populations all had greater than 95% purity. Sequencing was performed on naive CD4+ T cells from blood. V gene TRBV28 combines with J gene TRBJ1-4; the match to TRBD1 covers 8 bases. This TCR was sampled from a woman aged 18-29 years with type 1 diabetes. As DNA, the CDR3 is TGTGCCAGCAGTTTCTACAGACAGGGGAGGATTGAAAAACTGTTTTTT. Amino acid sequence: CASSFYRQGRIEKLFF.